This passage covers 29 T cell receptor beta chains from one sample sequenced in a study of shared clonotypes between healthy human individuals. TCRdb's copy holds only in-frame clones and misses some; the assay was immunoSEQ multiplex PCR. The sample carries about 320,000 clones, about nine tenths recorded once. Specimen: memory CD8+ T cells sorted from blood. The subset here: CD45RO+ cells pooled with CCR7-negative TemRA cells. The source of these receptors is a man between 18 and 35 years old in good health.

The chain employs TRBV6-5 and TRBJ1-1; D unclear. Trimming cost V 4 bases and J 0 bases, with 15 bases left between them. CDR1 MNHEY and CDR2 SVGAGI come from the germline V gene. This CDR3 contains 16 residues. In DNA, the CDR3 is TGTGCCAGCAGTTCGGACGCGGAAGGGATGAACACTGAAGCTTTCTTT. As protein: CASSSDAEGMNTEAFF.

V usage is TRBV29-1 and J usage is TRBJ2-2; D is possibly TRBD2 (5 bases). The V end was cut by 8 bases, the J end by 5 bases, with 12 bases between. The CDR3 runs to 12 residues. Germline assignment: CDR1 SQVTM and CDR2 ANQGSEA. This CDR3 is CSIVEGTGELFF. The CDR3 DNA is TGCAGCATCGTTGAGGGAACCGGGGAGCTGTTTTTT.

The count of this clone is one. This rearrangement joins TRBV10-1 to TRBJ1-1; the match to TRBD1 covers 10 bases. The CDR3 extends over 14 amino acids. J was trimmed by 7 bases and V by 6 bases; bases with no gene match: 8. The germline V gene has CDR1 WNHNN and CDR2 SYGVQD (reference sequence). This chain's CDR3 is CASSPGQGKVEAFF. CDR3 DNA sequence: TGCGCCAGCAGCCCGGGACAGGGGAAGGTTGAAGCTTTCTTT.

The CDR3 region is CASSPRQGWVAEAFF. The CDR3 DNA reads as TGTGCCAGCAGCCCCCGACAGGGATGGGTCGCTGAAGCTTTCTTT. The chain is built from TRBV11-2 and TRBJ1-1; 7 bases map to TRBD1. There are 15 residues in the CDR3. CDR1 and CDR2 (germline): SGHAT, FQNNGV. V was pared by 5 bases and J by 6 bases, with 12 bases of the junction left unmatched.

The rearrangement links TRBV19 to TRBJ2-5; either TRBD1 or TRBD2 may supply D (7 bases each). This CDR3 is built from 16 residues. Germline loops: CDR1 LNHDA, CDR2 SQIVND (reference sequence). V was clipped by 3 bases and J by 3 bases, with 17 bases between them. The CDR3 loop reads CASSISYRGGEETQYF. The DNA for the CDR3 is TGTGCCAGTAGTATTAGTTACAGGGGAGGGGAAGAGACCCAGTACTTC.

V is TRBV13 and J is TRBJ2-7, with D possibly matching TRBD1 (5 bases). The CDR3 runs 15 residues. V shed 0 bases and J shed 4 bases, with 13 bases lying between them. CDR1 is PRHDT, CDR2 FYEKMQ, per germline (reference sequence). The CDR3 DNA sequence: TGTGCCAGCAGCTTAGGCGGCACAGGCGCTTACGAGCAGTACTTC. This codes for CASSLGGTGAYEQYF.

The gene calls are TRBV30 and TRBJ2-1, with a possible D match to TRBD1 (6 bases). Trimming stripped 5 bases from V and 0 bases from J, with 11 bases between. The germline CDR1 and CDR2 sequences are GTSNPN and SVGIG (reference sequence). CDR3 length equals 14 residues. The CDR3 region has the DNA TGTGCCTGGGGTACAGGGAGCTCCTACAATGAGCAGTTCTTC. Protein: CAWGTGSSYNEQFF.

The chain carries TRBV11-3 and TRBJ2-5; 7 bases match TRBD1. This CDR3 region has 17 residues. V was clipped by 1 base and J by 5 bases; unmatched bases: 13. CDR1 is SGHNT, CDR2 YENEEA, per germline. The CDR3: CASSLGVDRADGETQYF. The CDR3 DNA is TGTGCCAGCAGCTTAGGGGTAGACAGGGCGGATGGCGAGACCCAGTACTTC.

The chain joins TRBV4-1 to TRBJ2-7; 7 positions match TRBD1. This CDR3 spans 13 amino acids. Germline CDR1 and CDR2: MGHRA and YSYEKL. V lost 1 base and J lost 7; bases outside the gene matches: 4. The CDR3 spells CASSQVPRGEQYF. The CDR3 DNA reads TGCGCCAGCAGCCAAGTTCCCAGGGGGGAGCAGTACTTC.

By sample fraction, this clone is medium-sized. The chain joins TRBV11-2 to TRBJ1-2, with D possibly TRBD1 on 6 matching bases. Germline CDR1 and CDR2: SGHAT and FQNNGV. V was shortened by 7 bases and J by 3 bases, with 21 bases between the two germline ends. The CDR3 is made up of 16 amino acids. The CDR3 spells CASNRDGEGGDYGYTF. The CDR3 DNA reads TGTGCCAGCAACAGGGACGGTGAAGGAGGGGACTATGGCTACACCTTC.

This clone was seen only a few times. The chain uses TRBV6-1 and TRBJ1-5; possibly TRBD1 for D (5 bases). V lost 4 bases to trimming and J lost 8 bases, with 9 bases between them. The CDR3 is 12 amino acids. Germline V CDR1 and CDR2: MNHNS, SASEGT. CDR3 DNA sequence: TGTGCCAGCAGTGTTGGGGCGGAGCCCCAGCATTTT. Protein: CASSVGAEPQHF.

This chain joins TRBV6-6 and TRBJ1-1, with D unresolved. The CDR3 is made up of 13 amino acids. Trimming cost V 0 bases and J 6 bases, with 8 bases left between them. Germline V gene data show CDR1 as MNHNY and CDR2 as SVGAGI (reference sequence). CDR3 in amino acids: CASSYSSKAEAFF. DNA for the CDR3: TGTGCCAGCAGTTACTCGTCTAAGGCTGAAGCTTTCTTT.

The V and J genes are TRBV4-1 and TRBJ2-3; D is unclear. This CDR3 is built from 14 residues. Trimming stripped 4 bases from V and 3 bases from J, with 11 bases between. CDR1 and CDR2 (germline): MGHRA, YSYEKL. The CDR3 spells CASSPFAGTDTQYF. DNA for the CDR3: TGCGCCAGCAGCCCTTTCGCTGGGACAGATACGCAGTATTTT.

The CDR3 DNA reads TGTGCCAGCAGTGAATGGGACGGAGACCTGAACACTGAAGCTTTCTTT. Protein product: CASSEWDGDLNTEAFF. The V and J genes are TRBV6-1 and TRBJ1-1; a weak D match, TRBD1 (5 bases). Trimming shortened V by 2 bases and J by 0 bases, and 13 bases separated the two germline ends. The germline V gene has CDR1 MNHNS and CDR2 SASEGT. The CDR3 runs 16 residues.

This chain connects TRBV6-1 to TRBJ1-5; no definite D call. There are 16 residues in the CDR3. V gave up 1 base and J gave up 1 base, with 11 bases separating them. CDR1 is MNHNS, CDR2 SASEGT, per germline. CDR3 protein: CASSEVLEISNQPQHF. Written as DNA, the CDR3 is TGTGCCAGCAGTGAAGTGCTTGAGATAAGCAATCAGCCCCAGCATTTT.

CDR3 sequence (DNA): TGTGCCAGCAGCTTAGCAGGGGATGGGGGTTCACCCCTCCACTTT. It encodes CASSLAGDGGSPLHF. This chain connects TRBV11-2 to TRBJ1-6; a weak D match, TRBD1 (6 bases). V dropped 1 base and J dropped 9 bases, with 13 bases sitting between them. The CDR3 runs 15 residues. The V gene's germline CDR1 is SGHAT and CDR2 FQNNGV. The variable domain in full, with the rest retrieved from reference TRBV11-2 and TRBJ1-6, is EAGVAQSPRYKIIEKRQSVAFWCNPISGHATLYWYQQILGQGPKLLIQFQNNGVVDDSQLPKDRFSAERLKGVDSTLKIQPAKLEDSAVYLCASSLAGDGGSPLHFGNGTRLTVT.

The CDR3 region is CASSLSADISNYGYTF. DNA for the CDR3: TGTGCCAGCAGTTTATCGGCGGACATCTCTAACTATGGCTACACCTTC. The chain links TRBV27 to TRBJ1-2; D is possibly TRBD1 (5 bases). Germline V gives CDR1 MNHEY, CDR2 SMNVEV (reference sequence). Trimming removed 0 bases from V and 0 bases from J, with 11 bases in between. The CDR3 length is 16 residues.

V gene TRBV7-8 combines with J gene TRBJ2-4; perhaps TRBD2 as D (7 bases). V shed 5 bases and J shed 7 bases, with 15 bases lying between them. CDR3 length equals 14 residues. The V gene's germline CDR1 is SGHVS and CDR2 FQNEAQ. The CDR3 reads CASSPTGGRNIQYF. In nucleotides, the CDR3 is TGTGCCAGCAGCCCCACGGGGGGCAGGAACATTCAGTACTTC.

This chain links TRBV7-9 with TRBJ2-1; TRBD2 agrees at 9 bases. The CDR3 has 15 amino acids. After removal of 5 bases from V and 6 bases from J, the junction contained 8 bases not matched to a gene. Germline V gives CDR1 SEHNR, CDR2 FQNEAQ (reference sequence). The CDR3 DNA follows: TGTGCCAGCAGCGATTGGCTAGCGGGGCCCAATGAGCAGTTCTTC. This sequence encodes CASSDWLAGPNEQFF.

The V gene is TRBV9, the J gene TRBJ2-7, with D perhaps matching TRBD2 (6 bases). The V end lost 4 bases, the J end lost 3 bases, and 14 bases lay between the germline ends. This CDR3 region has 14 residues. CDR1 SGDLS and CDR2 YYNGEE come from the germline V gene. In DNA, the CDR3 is TGTGCCAGCAGCCCCTGGAGGGTCAGCTACGAGCAGTACTTC. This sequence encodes CASSPWRVSYEQYF.

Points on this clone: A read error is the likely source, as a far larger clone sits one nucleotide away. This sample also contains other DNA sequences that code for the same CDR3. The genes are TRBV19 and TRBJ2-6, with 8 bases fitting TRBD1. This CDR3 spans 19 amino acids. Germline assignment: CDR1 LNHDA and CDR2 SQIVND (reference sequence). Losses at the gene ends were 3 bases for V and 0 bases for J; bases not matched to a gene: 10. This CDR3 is CASSIAAGGTRSGANVLTF. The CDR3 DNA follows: TGTGCCAGTAGTATCGCGGCAGGGGGCACACGCTCTGGGGCCAACGTCCTGACTTTC.

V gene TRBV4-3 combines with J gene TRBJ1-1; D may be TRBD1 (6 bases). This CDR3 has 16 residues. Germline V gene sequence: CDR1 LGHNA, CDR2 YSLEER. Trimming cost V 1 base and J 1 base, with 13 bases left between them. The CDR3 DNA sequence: TGCGCCAGCAGCCAAGCCTGGGGGGCCACGAACACTGAAGCTTTCTTT. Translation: CASSQAWGATNTEAFF.

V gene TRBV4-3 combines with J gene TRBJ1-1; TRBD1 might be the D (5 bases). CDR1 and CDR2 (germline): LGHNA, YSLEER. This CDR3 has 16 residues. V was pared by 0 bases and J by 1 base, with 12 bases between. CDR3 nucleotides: TGCGCCAGCAGCCAAGATCTAGGGACCGAGAACACTGAAGCTTTCTTT. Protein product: CASSQDLGTENTEAFF.

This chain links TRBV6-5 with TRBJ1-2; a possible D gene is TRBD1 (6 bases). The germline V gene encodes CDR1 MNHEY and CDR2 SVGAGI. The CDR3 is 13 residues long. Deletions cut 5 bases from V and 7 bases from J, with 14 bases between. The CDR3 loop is CASSGTSGTGYTF. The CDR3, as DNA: TGTGCCAGCAGTGGGACATCTGGAACTGGCTACACCTTC.

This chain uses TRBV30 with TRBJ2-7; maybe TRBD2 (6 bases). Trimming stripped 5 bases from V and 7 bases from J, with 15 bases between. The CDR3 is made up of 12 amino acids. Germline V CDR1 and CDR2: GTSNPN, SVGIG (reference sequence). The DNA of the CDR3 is TGTGCCTGGGGCAACGGGCGGGGTGAGCAGTACTTC. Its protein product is CAWGNGRGEQYF. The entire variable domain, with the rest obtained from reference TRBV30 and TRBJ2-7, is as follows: SQTIHQWPATLVQPVGSPLSLECTVEGTSNPNLYWYRQAAGRGLQLLFYSVGIGQISSEVPQNLSASRPQDRQFILSSKKLLLSDSGFYLCAWGNGRGEQYFGPGTRLTVT.

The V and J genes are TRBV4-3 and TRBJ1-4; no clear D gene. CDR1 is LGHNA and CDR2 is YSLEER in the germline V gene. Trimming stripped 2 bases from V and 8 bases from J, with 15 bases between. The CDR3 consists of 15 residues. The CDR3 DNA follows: TGCGCCAGCAGCCAACTTAGGAGAACGGGGGAAAAACTGTTTTTT. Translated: CASSQLRRTGEKLFF.

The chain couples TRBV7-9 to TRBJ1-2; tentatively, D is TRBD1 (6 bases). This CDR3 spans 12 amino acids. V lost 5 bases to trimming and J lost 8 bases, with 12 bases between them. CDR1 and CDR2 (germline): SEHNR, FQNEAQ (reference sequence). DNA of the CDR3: TGTGCCAGCAGCGGACGAGGGGGAGGCTACACCTTC. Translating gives CASSGRGGGYTF.

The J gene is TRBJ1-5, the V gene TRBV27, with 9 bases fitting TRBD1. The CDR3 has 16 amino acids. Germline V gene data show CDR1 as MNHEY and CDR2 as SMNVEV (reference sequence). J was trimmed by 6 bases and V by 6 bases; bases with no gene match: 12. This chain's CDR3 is CASRPITGGWGQPQHF. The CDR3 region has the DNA TGTGCCAGCAGACCGATTACAGGGGGCTGGGGTCAGCCCCAGCATTTT.

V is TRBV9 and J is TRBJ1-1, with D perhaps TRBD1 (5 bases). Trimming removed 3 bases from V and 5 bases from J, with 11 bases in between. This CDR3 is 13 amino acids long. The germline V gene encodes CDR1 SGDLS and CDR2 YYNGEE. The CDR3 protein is CASSAGPKTEAFF. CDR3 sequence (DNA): TGTGCCAGCAGCGCGGGACCAAAGACTGAAGCTTTCTTT.